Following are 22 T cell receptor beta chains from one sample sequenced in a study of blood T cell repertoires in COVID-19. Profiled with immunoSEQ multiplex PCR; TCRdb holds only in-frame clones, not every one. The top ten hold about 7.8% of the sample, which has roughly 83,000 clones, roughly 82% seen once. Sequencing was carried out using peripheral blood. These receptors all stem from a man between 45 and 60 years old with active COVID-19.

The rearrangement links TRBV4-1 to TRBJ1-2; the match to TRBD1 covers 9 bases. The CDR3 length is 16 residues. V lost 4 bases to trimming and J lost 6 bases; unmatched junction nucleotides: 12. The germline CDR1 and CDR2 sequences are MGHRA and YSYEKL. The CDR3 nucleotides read TGCGCCAGCAGCCGTGAATGGGGACAGGGAAGGCATGGCTACACCTTC. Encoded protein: CASSREWGQGRHGYTF.

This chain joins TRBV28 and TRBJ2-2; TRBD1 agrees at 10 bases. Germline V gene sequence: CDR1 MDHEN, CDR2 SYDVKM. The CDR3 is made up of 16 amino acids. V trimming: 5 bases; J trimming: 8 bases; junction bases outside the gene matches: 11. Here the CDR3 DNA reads TGTGCCAGCAGTCCCGGGACAGGGGTATTAAGGGGGGAGCTGTTTTTT. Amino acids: CASSPGTGVLRGELFF.

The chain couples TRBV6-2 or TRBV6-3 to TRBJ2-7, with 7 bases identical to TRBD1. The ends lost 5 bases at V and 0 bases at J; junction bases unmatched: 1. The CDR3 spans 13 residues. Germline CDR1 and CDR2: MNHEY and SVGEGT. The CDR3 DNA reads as TGTGCCAGCAGTGGGGACAGCTCCTACGAGCAGTACTTC. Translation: CASSGDSSYEQYF.

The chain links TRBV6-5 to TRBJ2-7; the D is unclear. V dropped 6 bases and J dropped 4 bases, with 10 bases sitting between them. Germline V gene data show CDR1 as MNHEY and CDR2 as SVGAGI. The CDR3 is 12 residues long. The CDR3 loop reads CASRPGPYEQYF. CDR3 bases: TGTGCCAGCAGACCAGGCCCGTACGAGCAGTACTTC.

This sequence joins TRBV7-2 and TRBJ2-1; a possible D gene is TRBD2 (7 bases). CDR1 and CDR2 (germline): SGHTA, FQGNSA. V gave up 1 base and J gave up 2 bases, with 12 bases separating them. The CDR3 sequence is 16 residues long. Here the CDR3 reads CASSLVRGGPYNEQFF. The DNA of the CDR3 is TGTGCCAGCAGCTTAGTACGCGGGGGCCCCTACAATGAGCAGTTCTTC.

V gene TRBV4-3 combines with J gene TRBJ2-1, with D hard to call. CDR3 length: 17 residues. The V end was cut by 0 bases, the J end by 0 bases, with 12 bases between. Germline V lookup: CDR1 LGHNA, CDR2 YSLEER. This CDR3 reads CASSQEVLRYSYNEQFF. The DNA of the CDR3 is TGCGCCAGCAGCCAAGAAGTTTTGAGGTACTCCTACAATGAGCAGTTCTTC.

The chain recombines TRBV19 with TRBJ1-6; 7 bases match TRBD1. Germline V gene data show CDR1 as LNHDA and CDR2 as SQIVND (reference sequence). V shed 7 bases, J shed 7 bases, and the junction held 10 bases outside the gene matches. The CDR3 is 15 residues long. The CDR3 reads CASTPRGQLNSPLHF. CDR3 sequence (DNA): TGTGCCAGTACCCCTAGGGGACAGCTGAATTCACCCCTCCACTTT.

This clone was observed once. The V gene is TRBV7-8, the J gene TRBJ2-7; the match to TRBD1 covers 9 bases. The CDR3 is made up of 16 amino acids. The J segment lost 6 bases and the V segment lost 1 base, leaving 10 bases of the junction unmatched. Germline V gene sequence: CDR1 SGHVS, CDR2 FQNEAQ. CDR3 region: CASSLEGTGIRGEQYF. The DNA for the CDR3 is TGTGCCAGCAGCTTAGAAGGGACAGGGATTCGCGGCGAGCAGTACTTC.

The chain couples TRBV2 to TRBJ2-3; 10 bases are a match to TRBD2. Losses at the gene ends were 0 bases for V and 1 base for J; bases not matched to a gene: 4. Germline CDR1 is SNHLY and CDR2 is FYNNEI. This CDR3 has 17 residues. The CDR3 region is CASSEALLAGGTDTQYF. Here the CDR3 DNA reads TGTGCCAGCAGTGAAGCCTTGCTAGCGGGGGGCACAGATACGCAGTATTTT.

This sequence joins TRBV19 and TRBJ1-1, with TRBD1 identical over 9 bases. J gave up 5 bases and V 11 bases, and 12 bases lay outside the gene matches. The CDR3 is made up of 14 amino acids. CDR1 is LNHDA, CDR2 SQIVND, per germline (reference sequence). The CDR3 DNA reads TGTGCCTCTACTGAGACAGGGGGAGGAACTGAAGCTTTCTTT. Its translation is CASTETGGGTEAFF.

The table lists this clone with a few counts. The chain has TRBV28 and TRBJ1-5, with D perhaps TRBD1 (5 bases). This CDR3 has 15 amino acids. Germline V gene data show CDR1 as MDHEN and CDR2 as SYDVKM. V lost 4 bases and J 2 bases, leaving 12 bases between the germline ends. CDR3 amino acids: CASSSGFRGNQPQHF. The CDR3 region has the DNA TGTGCCAGCAGTTCAGGGTTTCGAGGCAATCAGCCCCAGCATTTT. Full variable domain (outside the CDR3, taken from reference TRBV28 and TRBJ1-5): DVKVTQSSRYLVKRTGEKVFLECVQDMDHENMFWYRQDPGLGLRLIYFSYDVKMKEKGDIPEGYSVSREKKERFSLILESASTNQTSMYLCASSSGFRGNQPQHFGDGTRLSIL.

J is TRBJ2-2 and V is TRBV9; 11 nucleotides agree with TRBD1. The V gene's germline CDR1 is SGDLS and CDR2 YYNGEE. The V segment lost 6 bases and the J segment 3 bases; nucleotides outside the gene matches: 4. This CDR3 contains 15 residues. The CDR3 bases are TGTGCCAGCACAAAGGGACAGGGGGACACCGGGGAGCTGTTTTTT. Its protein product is CASTKGQGDTGELFF.

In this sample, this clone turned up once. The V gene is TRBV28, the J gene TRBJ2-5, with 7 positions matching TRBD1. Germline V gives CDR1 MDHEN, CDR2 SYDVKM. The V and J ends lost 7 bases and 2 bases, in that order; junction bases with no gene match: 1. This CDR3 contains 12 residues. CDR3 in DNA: TGTGCCAGCAAACAGGGGCAAGAGACCCAGTACTTC. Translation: CASKQGQETQYF.

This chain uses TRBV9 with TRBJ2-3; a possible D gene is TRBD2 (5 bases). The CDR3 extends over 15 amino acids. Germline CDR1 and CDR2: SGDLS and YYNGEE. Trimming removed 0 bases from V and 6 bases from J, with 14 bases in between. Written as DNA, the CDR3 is TGTGCCAGCAGCGTAGCCCCCACAAGGGAGGATACGCAGTATTTT. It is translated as CASSVAPTREDTQYF.

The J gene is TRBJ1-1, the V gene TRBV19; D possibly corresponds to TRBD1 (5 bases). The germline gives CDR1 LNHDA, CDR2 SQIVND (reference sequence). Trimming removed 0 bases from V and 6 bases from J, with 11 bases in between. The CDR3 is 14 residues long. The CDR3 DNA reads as TGTGCCAGTAGTATAGATAACGCGGGGGCTGAAGCTTTCTTT. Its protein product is CASSIDNAGAEAFF.

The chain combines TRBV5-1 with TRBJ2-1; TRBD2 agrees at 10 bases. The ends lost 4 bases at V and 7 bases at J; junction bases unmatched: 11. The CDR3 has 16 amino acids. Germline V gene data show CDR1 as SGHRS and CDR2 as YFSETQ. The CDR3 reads CASSLAGSGGQNEQFF. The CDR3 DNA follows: TGCGCCAGCAGCCTAGCGGGTAGCGGGGGGCAGAATGAGCAGTTCTTC.

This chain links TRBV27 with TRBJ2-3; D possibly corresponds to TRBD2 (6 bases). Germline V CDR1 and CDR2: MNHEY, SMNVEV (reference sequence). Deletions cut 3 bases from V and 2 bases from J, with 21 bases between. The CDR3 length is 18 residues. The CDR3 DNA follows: TGTGCCAGCAGTTTCCCCAATTTCGTAGCGGATTACACAGATACGCAGTATTTT. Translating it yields CASSFPNFVADYTDTQYF.

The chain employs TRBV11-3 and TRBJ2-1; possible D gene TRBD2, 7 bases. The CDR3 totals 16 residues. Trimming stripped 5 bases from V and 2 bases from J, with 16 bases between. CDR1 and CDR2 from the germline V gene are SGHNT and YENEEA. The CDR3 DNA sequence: TGTGCCAGCAGCCTAGGGGGAGGGGAGCCCTACAATGAGCAGTTCTTC. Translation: CASSLGGGEPYNEQFF.

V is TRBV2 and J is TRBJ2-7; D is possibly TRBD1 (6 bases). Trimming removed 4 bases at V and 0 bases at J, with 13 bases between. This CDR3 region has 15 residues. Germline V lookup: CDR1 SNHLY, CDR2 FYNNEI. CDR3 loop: CASSVPDRISYEQYF. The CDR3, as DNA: TGTGCCAGCAGTGTCCCCGACAGGATCTCCTACGAGCAGTACTTC.

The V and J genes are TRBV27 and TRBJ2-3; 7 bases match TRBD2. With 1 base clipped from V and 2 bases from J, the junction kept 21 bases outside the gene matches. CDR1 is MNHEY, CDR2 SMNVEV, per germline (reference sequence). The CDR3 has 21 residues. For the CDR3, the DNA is TGTGCCAGCAGTTTATACCCCCCTAGATCCCGTGAGCGGGGAACCACAGATACGCAGTATTTT. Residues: CASSLYPPRSRERGTTDTQYF.

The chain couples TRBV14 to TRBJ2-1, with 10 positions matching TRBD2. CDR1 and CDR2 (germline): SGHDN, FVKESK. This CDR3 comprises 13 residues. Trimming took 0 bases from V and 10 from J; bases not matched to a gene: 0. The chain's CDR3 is CASSQELAGEQFF. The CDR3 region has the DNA TGTGCCAGCAGCCAAGAACTAGCGGGGGAGCAGTTCTTC.

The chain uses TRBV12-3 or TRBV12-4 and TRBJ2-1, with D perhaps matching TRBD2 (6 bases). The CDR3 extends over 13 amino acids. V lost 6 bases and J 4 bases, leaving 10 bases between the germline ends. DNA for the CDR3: TGTGCCAGCAGCCTGGGGGGTTACAATGAGCAGTTCTTC. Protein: CASSLGGYNEQFF.